This T cell receptor beta chain was observed in a study of T cell responses to AZD1222 COVID-19 vaccine. Study-wide points: Unmutated variant regions are reportedly targeted by nearly half of spike-specific TCRs.

Trimming removed 5 bases from V and 3 bases from J, with 7 bases in between. The CDR3 extends over 12 amino acids. Per germline, CDR1 MNHEY and CDR2 SVGAGI. Worth noting for this clone: What it binds is not known.

The assay was immunoSEQ multiplex PCR, and TCRdb's table has in-frame clones only and misses some. Here the sample spans 130,000 to 150,000 clones, under 95% being singletons. V gene TRBV6-5 combines with J gene TRBJ1-2, with a tentative D call TRBD1 (6 bases). The source is an adult in good health. The input for sequencing was peripheral blood, taken on day 0 of AZD1222 vaccination. DNA of the CDR3: TGTGCCAGCAGTAACAGGGACTATGGCTACACCTTC. It specifies CASSNRDYGYTF.